Listed below are T cell receptor beta chains from one sample, sequenced in a study of T cell responses to AZD1222 COVID-19 vaccine. Clones were sequenced by immunoSEQ multiplex PCR, and TCRdb holds only the in-frame ones, with some missing. The sample contains 99,000 or so clones, roughly 87% of which appear only once. Sample: peripheral blood, taken 28 days after the second AZD1222 dose. All receptors derive from an adult who received the AZD1222 COVID-19 vaccine. The CDR3 runs from the conserved cysteine through the conserved F or W. D genes are given only for firm matches. Part of the rows lack a size; the others show once, few, many or a class for expanded clones.

j_call d_call clone_size v_call cdr3_aa cdr3_nt
TRBJ2-7 - - TRBV7-8 CASSPHGRSYEQYF TGTGCCAGCAGCCCCCATGGACGGTCCTACGAGCAGTACTTC
TRBJ1-6 - - TRBV7-9 CASSLRGGSPLHF TGTGCCAGCAGCCTCAGGGGAGGTTCACCCCTCCACTTT
TRBJ2-7 - - TRBV12-3/TRBV12-4 CASRWGPGEQYF TGTGCCAGCCGCTGGGGTCCGGGAGAGCAGTACTTC
TRBJ2-3 TRBD2 - TRBV3-1/TRBV3-2 CASSSRATSGRVDTQYF TGTGCCAGCAGCTCCCGGGCCACTAGCGGGAGGGTAGATACGCAGTATTTT
TRBJ2-2 - once TRBV2 CASTPEGLASGELFF TGTGCCAGCACCCCCGAGGGGTTAGCGTCCGGGGAGCTGTTTTTT
TRBJ1-3 - - TRBV6-5 CASSRRSSGNTIYF TGTGCCAGCAGCAGACGTAGCTCTGGAAACACCATATATTTT
TRBJ1-1 - once TRBV4-1 CASSQDREAFF TGCGCCAGCAGCCAGGACAGAGAAGCTTTCTTT
TRBJ1-1 - once TRBV4-2 CASSLTEGQNTEAFF TGTGCCAGCAGCCTAACTGAGGGACAGAACACTGAAGCTTTCTTT
TRBJ2-7 - - TRBV30 CAWSRSAYEQYF TGTGCCTGGAGTCGTTCAGCCTACGAGCAGTACTTC
TRBJ2-2 TRBD1 - TRBV10-3 CAISATGINTGELFF TGTGCCATCAGTGCGACAGGGATTAACACCGGGGAGCTGTTTTTT
TRBJ1-1 - - TRBV6-5 CASSTLDRGAFF TGTGCCAGCAGTACCCTAGATCGGGGAGCTTTCTTT
TRBJ2-7 TRBD2 - TRBV20-1 CSASRPSGDSYEQYF TGCAGTGCTAGTAGGCCTAGCGGGGATTCCTACGAGCAGTACTTC
TRBJ1-6 - once TRBV2 CASTPTRNSPLHF TGTGCCAGCACCCCGACGAGGAATTCACCCCTCCACTTT
TRBJ1-5 - - TRBV19 CASSIGGQSNQPQHF TGTGCCAGTAGTATAGGAGGACAGAGCAATCAGCCCCAGCATTTT
TRBJ2-7 TRBD2 - TRBV3-1/TRBV3-2 CASSLAGIGYEQYF TGTGCCAGCAGCCTAGCGGGAATTGGGTACGAGCAGTACTTC
TRBJ2-3 - - TRBV6-5 CASRPPGSGTQYF TGTGCCAGCAGGCCTCCCGGTTCGGGCACGCAGTATTTT
TRBJ2-3 - - TRBV5-4 CASSLVGGPADTQYF TGTGCCAGCAGCTTGGTGGGGGGGCCCGCAGATACGCAGTATTTT
TRBJ2-7 TRBD1 - TRBV28 CASSSGQGFYEQYF TGTGCCAGCAGTTCCGGACAGGGATTCTACGAGCAGTACTTC
TRBJ1-5 TRBD1 - TRBV4-1 CASSQNRGLYQPQHF TGCGCCAGCAGCCAAAACAGGGGGCTTTATCAGCCCCAGCATTTT
TRBJ2-1 TRBD1 - TRBV5-4 CASSWGQGANEQFF TGTGCCAGCAGCTGGGGACAGGGGGCTAATGAGCAGTTCTTC
TRBJ2-1 - - TRBV12-3/TRBV12-4 CASSLYQIEQFF TGTGCCAGCAGTTTATACCAGATTGAGCAGTTCTTC
TRBJ1-1 TRBD1 - TRBV5-8 CASSRDRVKNTEAFF TGTGCCAGCAGCCGGGACAGGGTTAAGAACACTGAAGCTTTCTTT
TRBJ2-2 TRBD2 once TRBV7-9 CAGSPTSGKNTGELFF TGTGCCGGCAGCCCCACTAGCGGCAAGAACACCGGGGAGCTGTTTTTT
TRBJ1-5 - many TRBV28 CASSRGQGENNQPQHF TGTGCCAGCAGTAGAGGGCAGGGAGAGAACAATCAGCCCCAGCATTTT
TRBJ2-1 TRBD1 - TRBV6-5 CASSQGTGAYNEQFF TGTGCCAGCAGCCAGGGGACAGGGGCATACAATGAGCAGTTCTTC
TRBJ2-7 - - TRBV3-1/TRBV3-2 CASSPVALARVYEQYF TGTGCCAGCAGCCCGGTAGCCCTAGCCCGCGTGTACGAGCAGTACTTC
TRBJ1-4 TRBD1 - TRBV18 CASSSTRGVNEKLFF TGTGCCAGCTCATCTACCAGGGGGGTAAATGAAAAACTGTTTTTT